The source of this TCR beta chain is a study of blood T cells in healthy people across ages. The CDR3 has 15 amino acids. With 4 bases clipped from V and 4 bases from J, the junction kept 7 bases outside the gene matches. Looked up from germline, CDR1 is SGHTA and CDR2 is FQGNSA. Extraction yielded at least 5.5 micrograms of total RNA per sample. The use of a sample-barcoded 5' primer and a J-beta primer mix characterized a second PCR of roughly 6 to 11 cycles. TCRdb re-called the 5' RACE reads through MiXCR, storing one row per CDR3 protein. The sample yields some 700,000 distinct CDR3 sequences, roughly 45% seen once.

The chain carries TRBV7-2 and TRBJ2-7, with TRBD1 matching 10 bases. The sequence derives from a woman aged 60-70 years in good health. Input material: blood. The CDR3 protein is CASSWRTGGMYEQYF. CDR3 nucleotides: TGTGCCAGCAGCTGGCGGACAGGGGGTATGTACGAGCAGTACTTC.